This T cell receptor beta chain is from a study of identifying expanded T cells in peripheral blood. Produced via immunoSEQ multiplex PCR; TCRdb's table is partial and in-frame only. The sample contains tens of thousands of clones, 88% of which appear only once. Collection occurred without any documented infections or immune events in donors. This clone came up once. The clonotype was recovered from a person aged 18 to 69 in good health. Sequenced material: blood.

The CDR3 is CASSLEGQGAISYEQYF. The CDR3 DNA sequence: TGTGCCAGCAGCTTAGAAGGACAGGGGGCAATCTCCTACGAGCAGTACTTC. This chain links TRBV5-8 with TRBJ2-7, with 11 nucleotides matching TRBD1. The CDR3 length is 17 residues. The V gene end was trimmed by 2 bases and the J gene end by 0 bases; junction bases not matched to a gene: 7. CDR1 is SGHTS, CDR2 YDEGEE, per germline.